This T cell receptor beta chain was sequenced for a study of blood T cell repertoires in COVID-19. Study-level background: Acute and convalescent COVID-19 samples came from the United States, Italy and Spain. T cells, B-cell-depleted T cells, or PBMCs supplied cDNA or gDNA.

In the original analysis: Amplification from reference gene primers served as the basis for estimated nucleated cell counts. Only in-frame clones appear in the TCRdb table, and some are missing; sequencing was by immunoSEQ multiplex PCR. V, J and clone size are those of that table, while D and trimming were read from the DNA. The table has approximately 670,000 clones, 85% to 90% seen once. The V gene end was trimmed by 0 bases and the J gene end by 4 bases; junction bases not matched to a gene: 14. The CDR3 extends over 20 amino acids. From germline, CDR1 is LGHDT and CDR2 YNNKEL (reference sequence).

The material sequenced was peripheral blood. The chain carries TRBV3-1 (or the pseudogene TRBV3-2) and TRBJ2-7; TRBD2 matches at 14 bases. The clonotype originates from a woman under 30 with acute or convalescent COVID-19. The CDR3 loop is CASSQEIATSGGAEQYEQYF. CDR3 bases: TGTGCCAGCAGCCAAGAAATCGCGACTAGCGGGGGGGCCGAGCAGTACGAGCAGTACTTC.